There are a few counts of the clone carrying this TCR beta chain. Its antigen remains unidentified. TCRdb recomputed calls from the reads with MiXCR, one row per CDR3 protein. The sample carries around 430,000 distinct CDR3 sequences, 42% recorded once. The data originate from a study of T cell repertoires in cytomegalovirus infection. The wider study: Well-studied HLA-B-restricted epitopes and recently identified HLA-C-restricted epitopes of CMV were both used in the study. In public TCR beta signatures, there were indications of both CMV infection and matching HLA type. Notes on the study in general: Using cumulative public TCR beta family frequency, the authors identified those who carried CMV together with the relevant HLA. The ex vivo response showed dominance by HLA-C-restricted CMV-specific TCR beta clonotypes.

Germline CDR1 and CDR2: LNHDA and SQIVND (reference sequence). This CDR3 has 12 amino acids. Trimming took off 8 bases at V and 1 base at J, with 5 bases between the two ends. Sequences were derived from cultured PBMCs, sampled from culture after CMV antigen stimulation. The chain is built from TRBV19 and TRBJ2-2, with D tentatively TRBD1 or TRBD2 (5 bases each). The TCR was taken from a human donor in good health (CMV status not recorded). Some clones in this sample may be carry-over from other donors' samples. The CDR3 DNA follows: TGTGCCAGTGGGGGGAACACCGGGGAGCTGTTTTTT. This codes for CASGGNTGELFF.